What follows are 23 T cell receptor beta chains derived from one specimen sequenced in a study of Ad26.COV2.S vaccination and SARS-CoV-2 variants. Assay used: immunoSEQ multiplex PCR; TCRdb lists only in-frame clones, some missing. The sample has about 390,000 clones; about 90% are singletons. As to treatment: approximately 18 received Ad26.COV2.S at low or high dose, single or two shots; a few received placebo; per-sample allocation not given. Samples analyzed were those drawn on day 63 after the first vaccine or placebo injection. The sequences come from peripheral blood, collected in a trial of Ad26.COV2.S vaccine versus placebo. All receptors derive from a person between 18 and 65 years old who received the Ad26.COV2.S COVID-19 vaccine or a placebo.

The chain uses TRBV19 and TRBJ2-5; 8 bases are a match to TRBD1. V lost 4 bases, J lost 1 base, and 17 bases stayed unmatched. The CDR3 sequence is 19 residues long. The V gene's germline CDR1 is LNHDA and CDR2 SQIVND (reference sequence). The CDR3 region is CASSNDIAGTGFFQETQYF. Here the CDR3 DNA reads TGTGCCAGTAGTAATGACATTGCGGGGACAGGATTCTTCCAAGAGACCCAGTACTTC.

This clone was recorded once. CDR3 sequence reads: CASRRKDLWGEKLFF. The CDR3 bases are TGTGCCAGCAGGCGAAAGGACCTATGGGGTGAAAAACTGTTTTTT. V gene TRBV27 combines with J gene TRBJ1-4; D uncertain. Germline CDR1 and CDR2: MNHEY and SMNVEV (reference sequence). V lost 6 bases, J lost 7 bases, and 18 bases lay in between. CDR3 length: 15 amino acids.

In its sample, this clone was seen once. The chain employs TRBV2 and TRBJ1-2, with 7 positions matching TRBD1. The CDR3 contains 14 residues. The junction had 2 bases not matched to a gene; V was cut back by 3 bases and J by 1 base. Germline lookup yields CDR1 SNHLY and CDR2 FYNNEI. Here the CDR3 reads CASSDRGGNYGYTF. DNA for the CDR3: TGTGCCAGCAGTGACAGGGGGGGTAACTATGGCTACACCTTC.

The genes are TRBV7-2 and TRBJ2-3; D is perhaps TRBD1 (6 bases). This CDR3 is built from 16 residues. Trimming stripped 3 bases from V and 1 base from J, with 14 bases between. Germline V gene sequence: CDR1 SGHTA, CDR2 FQGNSA. The CDR3 loop reads CASSFSDRIRTDTQYF. The CDR3 nucleotides are TGTGCCAGCAGCTTCTCCGACAGGATCCGCACAGATACGCAGTATTTT.

This clone has only one observation. The chain combines TRBV28 with TRBJ2-5; 8 nucleotides align to TRBD2. This CDR3 comprises 15 residues. Per germline, CDR1 MDHEN and CDR2 SYDVKM. Trimming took 2 bases from V and 4 from J; bases not matched to a gene: 6. The CDR3, as DNA: TGTGCCAGCAGTTTAGGGACTAGTTTGGTAGAGACCCAGTACTTC. Translating it yields CASSLGTSLVETQYF.

The gene calls are TRBV6-5 and TRBJ1-1; D might be TRBD1 (6 bases). V was trimmed by 10 bases and J by 0 bases, leaving 15 bases between them. Germline V CDR1 and CDR2: MNHEY, SVGAGI. CDR3 length equals 14 residues. DNA of the CDR3: TGTGCCACCCGGGACAATCCTCTGAACACTGAAGCTTTCTTT. Residues: CATRDNPLNTEAFF.

The rearrangement uses TRBV7-9 and TRBJ1-5; no definite D call. Germline V gives CDR1 SEHNR, CDR2 FQNEAQ (reference sequence). Trimming stripped 3 bases from V and 4 bases from J, with 10 bases between. The CDR3 loop spans 14 amino acids. CDR3 in DNA: TGTGCCAGCAGCTTGTCCGAACGGAATCAGCCCCAGCATTTT. Protein: CASSLSERNQPQHF.

Only one count was recorded for this clone. The chain recombines TRBV7-8 with TRBJ1-4; D not resolved. The CDR3 runs to 14 residues. V lost 0 bases to trimming and J lost 4 bases, with 6 bases between them. Per the germline V gene, CDR1 is SGHVS and CDR2 is FQNEAQ. The CDR3 sequence: CASSLAALNEKLFF. CDR3 bases: TGTGCCAGCAGCTTAGCGGCCCTTAATGAAAAACTGTTTTTT.

This rearrangement joins TRBV7-9 to TRBJ1-3; D is unresolved. Germline assignment: CDR1 SEHNR and CDR2 FQNEAQ (reference sequence). The ends were cut back, 3 bases at V and 0 bases at J, with 9 bases in the middle. The CDR3 is 15 amino acids. CDR3 in DNA: TGTGCCAGCAGCTTGGACGGTCTCTCTGGAAACACCATATATTTT. Its protein product is CASSLDGLSGNTIYF.

The chain employs TRBV19 and TRBJ1-5, with 7 bases aligning to TRBD1. The CDR3 loop spans 15 amino acids. The trim removed 4 bases at V and 3 bases at J, leaving 6 bases unmatched. Looked up from germline, CDR1 is LNHDA and CDR2 is SQIVND (reference sequence). CDR3 loop: CASSTDRDYNQPQHF. The CDR3 DNA reads as TGTGCCAGTAGTACCGACAGGGATTACAATCAGCCCCAGCATTTT.

The sample holds one count of this clone. This chain links TRBV9 with TRBJ1-2; D may be TRBD1 (5 bases). Trimming cost V 0 bases and J 4 bases, with 19 bases left between them. The length of the CDR3 is 17 residues. In germline, CDR1 is SGDLS, CDR2 YYNGEE. In DNA form, the CDR3 reads TGTGCCAGCAGCGTAGGTTCCGCTCCGGGGCTTCTCTATGGCTACACCTTC. The encoded protein is CASSVGSAPGLLYGYTF.

V and J are TRBV20-1 and TRBJ1-1; D not resolved. CDR3 length: 10 residues. Trimming took 1 base from V and 10 from J, leaving 7 bases between them. CDR1 and CDR2 (germline): DFQATT, SNEGSKA (reference sequence). This CDR3 reads CSARVVAAFF. CDR3 nucleotide sequence: TGCAGTGCTAGAGTAGTTGCAGCTTTCTTT.

The chain uses TRBV3-1 (or the pseudogene TRBV3-2) and TRBJ2-3; 10 bases agree with TRBD2. CDR1 LGHDT and CDR2 YNNKEL come from the germline V gene (reference sequence). The V and J ends lost 4 bases and 2 bases, in that order; junction bases with no gene match: 6. This CDR3 has 16 residues. CDR3 nucleotide sequence: TGTGCCAGCAGCCGAATAGCGGGGGGCAACACAGATACGCAGTATTTT. This encodes CASSRIAGGNTDTQYF.

The chain recombines TRBV6-5 with TRBJ1-2, with unresolved D. V was pared by 6 bases and J by 3 bases, with 17 bases between. Germline CDR1 is MNHEY and CDR2 is SVGAGI. The CDR3 runs 15 residues. The CDR3 DNA reads TGTGCCAGCAGCGCCTACGTGGATGGGTACTATGGCTACACCTTC. Encoded protein: CASSAYVDGYYGYTF.

The rearrangement links TRBV11-2 to TRBJ2-1, with 8 bases lining up with TRBD1. The J segment lost 7 bases and the V segment lost 5 bases, leaving 7 bases of the junction unmatched. Germline CDR1 SGHAT, CDR2 FQNNGV. The CDR3 sequence is 14 residues long. The CDR3 DNA follows: TGTGCCAGCAGCGCTTCAGGGGGCGGAAATGAGCAGTTCTTC. Its protein product is CASSASGGGNEQFF.

The chain recombines TRBV15 with TRBJ1-2, with no clear D. Germline assignment: CDR1 LNHNV and CDR2 YYDKDF (reference sequence). The CDR3 consists of 14 residues. V lost 0 bases, J lost 4 bases, and 9 bases lay in between. The CDR3 DNA reads as TGTGCCACCAGCAGAGATCGGGGAACCTATGGCTACACCTTC. Its protein is CATSRDRGTYGYTF.

This clone came up once. This chain links TRBV5-4 with TRBJ2-5; weak D call: TRBD2 (5 bases). This CDR3 has 13 amino acids. The ends were cut back, 1 base at V and 5 bases at J, with 9 bases in the middle. The germline V gene encodes CDR1 SGHNT and CDR2 YYREEE (reference sequence). CDR3 DNA: TGTGCCAGCAGCTTGTTGGGAGAGGAGACCCAGTACTTC. Residues: CASSLLGEETQYF.

This clone was detected only once. CDR3 region: CASALDRGETEAFF. In DNA, the CDR3 is TGTGCTAGTGCCCTGGACAGGGGGGAAACTGAAGCTTTCTTT. The rearrangement joins TRBV12-5 to TRBJ1-1, with 10 bases matching TRBD1. V lost 7 bases and J lost 5; bases outside the gene matches: 7. CDR1 LGHNT and CDR2 FRNRAP come from the germline V gene. The CDR3 runs to 14 residues.

The rearrangement links TRBV5-4 to TRBJ2-2; TRBD2 matches at 8 bases. The germline V gene has CDR1 SGHNT and CDR2 YYREEE (reference sequence). The CDR3 extends over 16 amino acids. After removal of 2 bases from V and 2 bases from J, the junction contained 5 bases not matched to a gene. The CDR3 nucleotides read TGTGCCAGCAGCTTAGTCAGCGGGGGTAACACCGGGGAGCTGTTTTTT. This encodes CASSLVSGGNTGELFF.

V usage is TRBV6-6 and J usage is TRBJ1-2; 9 bases are shared with TRBD1. V lost 2 bases, J lost 3 bases, and 4 bases stayed unmatched. This CDR3 spans 15 amino acids. The germline V gene has CDR1 MNHNY and CDR2 SVGAGI (reference sequence). CDR3 region: CASSYGTGFYYGYTF. CDR3 nucleotide sequence: TGTGCCAGCAGTTACGGGACAGGGTTTTACTATGGCTACACCTTC.

The chain joins TRBV29-1 to TRBJ2-7, with 11 positions matching TRBD2. The CDR3 length is 13 residues. After removal of 3 bases from V and 6 bases from J, the junction contained 4 bases not matched to a gene. Germline V gene sequence: CDR1 SQVTM, CDR2 ANQGSEA. This CDR3 is CSVEGTSGSEQYF. The CDR3, as DNA: TGCAGCGTTGAGGGGACTAGCGGCTCCGAGCAGTACTTC.

CDR3 sequence reads: CAWARDRGLGDTQYF. CDR3 coding DNA: TGTGCCTGGGCCCGGGACAGGGGGCTAGGGGATACGCAGTATTTT. This sequence joins TRBV30 and TRBJ2-3; TRBD1 matches at 12 bases. CDR3 length: 15 residues. In germline, CDR1 is GTSNPN, CDR2 SVGIG (reference sequence). V lost 5 bases, J lost 6 bases, and 9 bases stayed unmatched.

The chain couples TRBV4-1 to TRBJ1-1, with D hard to call. This CDR3 has 13 residues. Trimming cost V 0 bases and J 6 bases, with 8 bases left between them. Germline values: CDR1 MGHRA, CDR2 YSYEKL. In nucleotides, the CDR3 is TGCGCCAGCAGCCAAGATTGGGCGGCTGAAGCTTTCTTT. This translates into CASSQDWAAEAFF.